This TCR beta chain was identified during a study of T-cell memory formation after mild COVID-19. Details on this clonotype: Antigen specificity is unknown.

Trimming removed 0 bases from V and 3 bases from J; junction bases left unmatched: 9. Germline-derived CDR1 and CDR2 are SGHRS and YFSETQ. The CDR3 loop spans 17 amino acids. The study's findings and limits: Clones that got smaller from day 15 to 85 had even CD4/CD8, while clones growing later tipped toward CD4+. Some clones that responded were present in memory (sampled pre-infection), which suggests cross-reactive memory joined.

Researchers used 5'RACE with constant-segment primers to make TCR alpha and TCR beta cDNA libraries that carry sample barcodes and UMIs. TCRdb itself ran the 5' RACE reads through MiXCR, one entry per CDR3 protein. Of about 130,000 distinct CDR3 sequences detected, roughly 6% appear once; the ten largest clones hold around 2%. Input material: PBMCs or a T cell subset sorted from them (not recorded which). The sequence was obtained from an adult woman who had mild COVID-19 (a few samples of this study predate the infection). Cell type and time point are not known. V gene TRBV5-1 combines with J gene TRBJ2-7; TRBD1 agrees at 10 bases. DNA of the CDR3: TGCGCCAGCAGCTTGGTGTTTGTCCGGACAGGGGGCTACGAGCAGTACTTC. It specifies CASSLVFVRTGGYEQYF.